The 8 T cell receptor beta chains reported below all come from one sample, sequenced in a study of shared clonotypes between healthy human individuals. Naive CD8 isolation took CD45RO-negative cells positively selected for CCR7 and excluded terminally differentiated effector memory CD45RA+ cells. Only in-frame clones appear in the TCRdb table, and some are missing; sequencing was by immunoSEQ multiplex PCR. The table records about 2 million clones, roughly 94% of them present only once. Material for sequencing was naive CD8+ T cells sorted from blood. The receptors stem from a young man in good health.

The V gene is TRBV30, the J gene TRBJ1-4, with D perhaps TRBD1 (6 bases). CDR1 and CDR2 (germline): GTSNPN, SVGIG (reference sequence). There are 15 residues in the CDR3. Trimming took off 1 base at V and 2 bases at J, with 11 bases between the two ends. The CDR3 sequence is CAWSGGAGTNEKLFF. In DNA, the CDR3 is TGTGCCTGGAGTGGGGGGGCAGGGACTAATGAAAAACTGTTTTTT.

The chain is built from TRBV5-6 and TRBJ2-1; TRBD2 matches 7 bases. The J segment lost 7 bases and the V segment lost 2 bases, leaving 21 bases of the junction unmatched. The CDR3 has 19 amino acids. Germline V CDR1 and CDR2: SGHDT, YYEEEE. As DNA, the CDR3 is TGTGCCAGCAGCTTAACTAGCGAATTAAAGGGGAGCTTGGGAAATGAGCAGTTCTTC. Translating it yields CASSLTSELKGSLGNEQFF.

As regards this clone: Distinct nucleotide sequences in the sample also encode this CDR3. The chain joins TRBV18 to TRBJ1-2, with D hard to call. The CDR3 covers 12 residues. With 1 base removed from V and 3 bases from J, the gap between germline ends came to 3 bases. Germline loops: CDR1 KGHSH, CDR2 LQKENI. The CDR3 bases are TGTGCCAGCTCACCACTAGACTATGGCTACACCTTC. Its translation: CASSPLDYGYTF.

The rearrangement uses TRBV5-6 and TRBJ2-7, with D uncertain. Trimming cost V 2 bases and J 4 bases, with 7 bases left between them. Germline V CDR1 and CDR2: SGHDT, YYEEEE. This CDR3 is 12 amino acids long. The CDR3: CASSFQQYEQYF. The CDR3, as DNA: TGTGCCAGCAGCTTCCAGCAATACGAGCAGTACTTC. Looking up the rest from reference TRBV5-6 and TRBJ2-7 gives the full variable domain: DAGVTQSPTHLIKTRGQQVTLRCSPKSGHDTVSWYQQALGQGPQFIFQYYEEEERQRGNFPDRFSGHQFPNYSSELNVNALLLGDSALYLCASSFQQYEQYFGPGTRLTVT.

Written as DNA, the CDR3 is TGTGCCAGCAGCCCTACCTCTAGCCCCCCGGGGTCGACCCAGTACTTC. Translation: CASSPTSSPPGSTQYF. This chain joins TRBV7-9 and TRBJ2-5; D is possibly TRBD2 (5 bases). CDR1 SEHNR and CDR2 FQNEAQ come from the germline V gene (reference sequence). The CDR3 is 16 residues long. V was trimmed by 5 bases and J by 7 bases, leaving 23 bases between them.

The chain carries TRBV4-1 and TRBJ2-3; D may be TRBD2 (6 bases). This CDR3 has 18 residues. V lost 0 bases to trimming and J lost 6 bases, with 22 bases between them. CDR1 and CDR2 (germline): MGHRA, YSYEKL. CDR3 sequence (DNA): TGCGCCAGCAGCCAAGATGAGTGGCGGACCAGGGAGGTGGATACGCAGTATTTT. It encodes CASSQDEWRTREVDTQYF.

This clone was counted a single time. The chain uses TRBV6-1 and TRBJ2-7, with 8 bases identical to TRBD1. V lost 4 bases and J lost 5; bases outside the gene matches: 7. The V gene's germline CDR1 is MNHNS and CDR2 SASEGT. The CDR3 covers 14 residues. The CDR3 bases are TGTGCCAGCAGTGGAACAGGGGGAGAAGACGAGCAGTACTTC. Residues: CASSGTGGEDEQYF.

The CDR3 loop reads CASSSRTGNTDTQYF. The CDR3 coding sequence is TGTGCCAGCAGCTCTCGGACAGGAAACACAGATACGCAGTATTTT. V usage is TRBV5-4 and J usage is TRBJ2-3; 7 bases agree with TRBD1. The V gene end was trimmed by 3 bases and the J gene end by 2 bases; junction bases not matched to a gene: 6. This CDR3 is built from 15 residues. In germline, CDR1 is SGHNT, CDR2 YYREEE (reference sequence).